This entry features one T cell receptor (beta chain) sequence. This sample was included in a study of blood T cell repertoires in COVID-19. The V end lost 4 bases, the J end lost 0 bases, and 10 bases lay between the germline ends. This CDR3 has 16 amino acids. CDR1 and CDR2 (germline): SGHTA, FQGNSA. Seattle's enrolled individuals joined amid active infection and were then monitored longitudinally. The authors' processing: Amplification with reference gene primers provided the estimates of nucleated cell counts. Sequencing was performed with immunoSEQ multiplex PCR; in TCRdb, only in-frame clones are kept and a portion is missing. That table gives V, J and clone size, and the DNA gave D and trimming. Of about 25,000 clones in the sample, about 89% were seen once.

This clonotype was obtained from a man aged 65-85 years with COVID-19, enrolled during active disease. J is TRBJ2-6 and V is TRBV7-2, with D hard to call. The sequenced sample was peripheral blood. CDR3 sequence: CASSSQASSGANVLTF. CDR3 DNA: TGTGCCAGCAGCTCCCAGGCCAGCTCTGGGGCCAACGTCCTGACTTTC.